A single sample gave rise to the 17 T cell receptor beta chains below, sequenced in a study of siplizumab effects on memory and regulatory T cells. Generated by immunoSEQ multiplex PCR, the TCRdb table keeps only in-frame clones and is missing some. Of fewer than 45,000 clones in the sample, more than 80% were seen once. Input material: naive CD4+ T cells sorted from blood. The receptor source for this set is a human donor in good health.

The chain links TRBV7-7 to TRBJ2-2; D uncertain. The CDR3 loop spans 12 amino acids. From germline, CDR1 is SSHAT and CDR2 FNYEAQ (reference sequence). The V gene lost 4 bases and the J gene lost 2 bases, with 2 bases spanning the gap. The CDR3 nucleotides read TGTGCCAGCAGCTCCAACACCGGGGAGCTGTTTTTT. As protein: CASSSNTGELFF.

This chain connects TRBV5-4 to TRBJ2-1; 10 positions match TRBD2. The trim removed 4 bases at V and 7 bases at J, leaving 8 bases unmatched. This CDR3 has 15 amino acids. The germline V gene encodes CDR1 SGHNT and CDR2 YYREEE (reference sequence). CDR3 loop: CASSRGTSVGNEQFF. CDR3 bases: TGTGCCAGCAGCCGCGGGACTAGCGTCGGGAATGAGCAGTTCTTC.

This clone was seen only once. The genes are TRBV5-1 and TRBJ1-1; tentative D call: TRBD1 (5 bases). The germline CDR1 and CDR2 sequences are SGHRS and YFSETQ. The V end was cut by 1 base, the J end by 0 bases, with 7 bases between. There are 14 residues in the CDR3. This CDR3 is CASSLRGMNTEAFF. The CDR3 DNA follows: TGCGCCAGCAGCTTGCGGGGGATGAACACTGAAGCTTTCTTT. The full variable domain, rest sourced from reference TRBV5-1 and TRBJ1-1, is KAGVTQTPRYLIKTRGQQVTLSCSPISGHRSVSWYQQTPGQGLQFLFEYFSETQRNKGNFPGRFSGRQFSNSRSEMNVSTLELGDSALYLCASSLRGMNTEAFFGQGTRLTVV.

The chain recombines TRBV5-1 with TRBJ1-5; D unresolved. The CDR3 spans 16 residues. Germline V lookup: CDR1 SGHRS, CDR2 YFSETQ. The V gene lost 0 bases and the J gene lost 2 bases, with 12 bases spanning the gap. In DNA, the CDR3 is TGCGCCAGCAGCTTGGGGACGTCGGCGGGCAATCAGCCCCAGCATTTT. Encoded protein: CASSLGTSAGNQPQHF.

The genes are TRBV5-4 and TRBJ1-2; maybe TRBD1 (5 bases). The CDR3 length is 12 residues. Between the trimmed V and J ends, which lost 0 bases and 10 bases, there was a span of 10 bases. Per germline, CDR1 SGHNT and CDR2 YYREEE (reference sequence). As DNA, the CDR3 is TGTGCCAGCAGCTTGGCACAGGCGAACTACACCTTC. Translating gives CASSLAQANYTF.

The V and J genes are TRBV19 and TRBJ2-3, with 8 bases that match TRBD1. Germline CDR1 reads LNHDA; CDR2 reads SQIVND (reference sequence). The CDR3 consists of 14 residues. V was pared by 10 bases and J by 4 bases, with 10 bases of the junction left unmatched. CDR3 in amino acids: CATKGQGSADTQYF. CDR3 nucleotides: TGTGCCACCAAAGGACAGGGTTCCGCAGATACGCAGTATTTT.

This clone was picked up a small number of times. CDR3 residues: CASSPSTLSYEQYF. For the CDR3, the DNA is TGTGCCAGCTCACCATCCACTTTATCCTACGAGCAGTACTTC. The chain carries TRBV18 and TRBJ2-7; D not resolved. The CDR3 is made up of 14 amino acids. Germline lookup yields CDR1 KGHSH and CDR2 LQKENI. Trimming took off 2 bases at V and 1 base at J, with 9 bases between the two ends. The full variable domain, its missing parts supplied by reference TRBV18 and TRBJ2-7, is NAGVMQNPRHLVRRRGQEARLRCSPMKGHSHVYWYRQLPEEGLKFMVYLQKENIIDESGMPKERFSAEFPKEGPSILRIQQVVRGDSAAYFCASSPSTLSYEQYFGPGTRLTVT.

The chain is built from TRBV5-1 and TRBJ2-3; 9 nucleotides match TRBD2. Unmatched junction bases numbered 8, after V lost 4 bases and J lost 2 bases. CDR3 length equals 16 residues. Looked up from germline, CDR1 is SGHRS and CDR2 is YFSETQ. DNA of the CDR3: TGCGCCAGCAGCCCTGGAGGGACTAGCTCCACAGATACGCAGTATTTT. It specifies CASSPGGTSSTDTQYF.

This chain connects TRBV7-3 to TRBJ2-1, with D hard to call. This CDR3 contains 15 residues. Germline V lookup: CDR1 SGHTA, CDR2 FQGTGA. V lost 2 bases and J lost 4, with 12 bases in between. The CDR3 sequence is CASSLGLSLYNEQFF. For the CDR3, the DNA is TGTGCCAGCAGCTTAGGGCTCAGCTTATACAATGAGCAGTTCTTC.

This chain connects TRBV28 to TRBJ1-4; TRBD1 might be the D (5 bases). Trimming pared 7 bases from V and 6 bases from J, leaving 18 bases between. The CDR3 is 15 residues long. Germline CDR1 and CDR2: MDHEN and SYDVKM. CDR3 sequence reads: CASKGPRGGDEKLFF. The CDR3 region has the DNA TGTGCCAGCAAGGGGCCTCGGGGAGGGGATGAAAAACTGTTTTTT.

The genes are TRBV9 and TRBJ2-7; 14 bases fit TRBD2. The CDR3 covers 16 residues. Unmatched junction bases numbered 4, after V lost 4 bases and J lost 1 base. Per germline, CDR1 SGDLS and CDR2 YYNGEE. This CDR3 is CASSLGLAGGSYEQYF. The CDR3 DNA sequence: TGTGCCAGCAGCTTAGGACTAGCGGGAGGATCCTACGAGCAGTACTTC.

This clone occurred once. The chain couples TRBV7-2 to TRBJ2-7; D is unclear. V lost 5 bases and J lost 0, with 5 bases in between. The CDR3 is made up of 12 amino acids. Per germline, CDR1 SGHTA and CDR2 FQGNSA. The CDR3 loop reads CASSLTSYEQYF. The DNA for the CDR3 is TGTGCCAGCAGCCTGACCTCCTACGAGCAGTACTTC.

The CDR3 here is CASSVGGGGETQYF. CDR3 sequence (DNA): TGTGCCAGCAGCGTTGGGGGGGGCGGAGAGACCCAGTACTTC. The rearrangement uses TRBV7-2 and TRBJ2-5; a possible D gene is TRBD2 (7 bases). The CDR3 runs 14 residues. CDR1 SGHTA and CDR2 FQGNSA come from the germline V gene. V was clipped by 5 bases and J by 4 bases, with 14 bases between them.

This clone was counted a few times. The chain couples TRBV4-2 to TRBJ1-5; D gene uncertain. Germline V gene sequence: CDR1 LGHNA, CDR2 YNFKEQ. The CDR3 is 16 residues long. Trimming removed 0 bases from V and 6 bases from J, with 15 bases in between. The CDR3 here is CASSQDWLQAPQPQHF. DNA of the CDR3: TGTGCCAGCAGCCAAGATTGGTTGCAGGCGCCTCAGCCCCAGCATTTT.

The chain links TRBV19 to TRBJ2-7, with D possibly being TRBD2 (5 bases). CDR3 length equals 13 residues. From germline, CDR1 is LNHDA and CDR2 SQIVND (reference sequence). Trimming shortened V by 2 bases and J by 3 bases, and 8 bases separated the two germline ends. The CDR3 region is CASSILGDYEQYF. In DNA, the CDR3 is TGTGCCAGTAGTATACTGGGAGACTACGAGCAGTACTTC.

The CDR3 bases are TGTGCCAGCTCACCTGCACGAACCCAAGAGACCCAGTACTTC. As protein: CASSPARTQETQYF. The rearrangement joins TRBV18 to TRBJ2-5; D gene ambiguous. V dropped 3 bases and J dropped 1 base, with 9 bases sitting between them. The CDR3 sequence is 14 residues long. Germline CDR1 KGHSH, CDR2 LQKENI. The complete variable domain, with remaining parts taken from reference TRBV18 and TRBJ2-5, reads NAGVMQNPRHLVRRRGQEARLRCSPMKGHSHVYWYRQLPEEGLKFMVYLQKENIIDESGMPKERFSAEFPKEGPSILRIQQVVRGDSAAYFCASSPARTQETQYFGPGTRLLVL.

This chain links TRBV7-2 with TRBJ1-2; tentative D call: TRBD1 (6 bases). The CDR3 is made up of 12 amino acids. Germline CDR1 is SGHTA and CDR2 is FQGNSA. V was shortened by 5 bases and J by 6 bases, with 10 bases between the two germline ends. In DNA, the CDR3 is TGTGCCAGCAGCCGGGACATCGATGGCTACACCTTC. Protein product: CASSRDIDGYTF.